These 4 T cell receptor beta chains were sequenced from one sample in a study of response to subunit inactivated influenza vaccine. TCRdb re-called the RT-PCR reads through MiXCR, storing one row per CDR3 protein. The data hold hundreds of thousands of distinct CDR3 sequences, with roughly 25% observed a single time. Sequenced material: CD4+ T cells sorted from PBMCs, taken 4 to 6 days after vaccination. The receptors shown here come from a man aged 50 to 59 who received an inactivated influenza vaccine.

As DNA, the CDR3 is TGCGCCAGCAGCTTGGCCAAGGGGGGGTACGAGCAGTACTTC. Its translation is CASSLAKGGYEQYF. The chain uses TRBV5-1 and TRBJ2-7; tentative D call: TRBD2 (7 bases). The V and J ends lost 0 bases and 4 bases respectively, with 11 bases between them. The CDR3 runs to 14 residues. Germline V gene data show CDR1 as SGHRS and CDR2 as YFSETQ.

This clonotype appeared many times. This sequence joins TRBV30 and TRBJ2-3; the D gene is possibly TRBD1 (5 bases). Germline CDR1 and CDR2: GTSNPN and SVGIG (reference sequence). CDR3 length equals 11 residues. V was shortened by 5 bases and J by 9 bases, with 12 bases between the two germline ends. The CDR3 here is CAWGQAGTQYF. The DNA of the CDR3 is TGTGCCTGGGGACAAGCAGGAACGCAGTATTTT.

The chain links TRBV11-1 to TRBJ2-3; possibly TRBD1 for D (6 bases). V was clipped by 0 bases and J by 0 bases, with 22 bases between them. The CDR3 has 20 residues. The germline V gene encodes CDR1 SGHAT and CDR2 FQDESV (reference sequence). The CDR3 sequence: CASSLASRITTGLSTDTQYF. CDR3 sequence (DNA): TGTGCCAGCAGCTTAGCTAGCCGAATCACGACAGGTCTCAGCACAGATACGCAGTATTTT.

The V gene is TRBV10-2, the J gene TRBJ1-1, with D possibly being TRBD1 (6 bases). V shed 6 bases and J shed 5 bases, with 13 bases lying between them. This CDR3 has 13 amino acids. In germline, CDR1 is WSHSY, CDR2 SAAADI. In nucleotides, the CDR3 is TGCGCCAGCAGACACAGGGACTTTACTGAAGCTTTCTTT. Its protein product is CASRHRDFTEAFF.